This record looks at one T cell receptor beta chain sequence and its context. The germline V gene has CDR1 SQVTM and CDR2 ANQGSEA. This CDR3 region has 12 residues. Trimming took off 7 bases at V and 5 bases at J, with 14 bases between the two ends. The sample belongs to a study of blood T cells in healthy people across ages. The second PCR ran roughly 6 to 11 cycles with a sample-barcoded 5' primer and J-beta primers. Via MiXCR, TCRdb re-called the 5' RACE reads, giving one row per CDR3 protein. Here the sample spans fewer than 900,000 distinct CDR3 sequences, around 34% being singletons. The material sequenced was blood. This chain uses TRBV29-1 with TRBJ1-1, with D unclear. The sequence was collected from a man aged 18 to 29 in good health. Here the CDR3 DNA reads TGCAGCGGAGCTTGGACTCAGACTGAAGCTTTCTTT. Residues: CSGAWTQTEAFF.